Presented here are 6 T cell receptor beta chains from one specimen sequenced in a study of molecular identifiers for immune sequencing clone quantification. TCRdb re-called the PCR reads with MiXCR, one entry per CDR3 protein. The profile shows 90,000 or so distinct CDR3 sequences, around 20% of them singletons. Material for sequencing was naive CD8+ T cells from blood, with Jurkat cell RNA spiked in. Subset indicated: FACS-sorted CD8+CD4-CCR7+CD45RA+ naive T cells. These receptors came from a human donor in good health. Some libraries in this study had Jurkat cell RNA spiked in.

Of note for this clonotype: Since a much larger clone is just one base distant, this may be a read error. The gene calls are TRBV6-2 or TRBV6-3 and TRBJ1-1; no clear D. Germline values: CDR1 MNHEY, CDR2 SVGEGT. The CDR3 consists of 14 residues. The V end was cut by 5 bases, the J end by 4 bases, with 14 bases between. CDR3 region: CASSTARPFTEAFF. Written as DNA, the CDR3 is TGTGCCAGCAGTACCGCACGTCCTTTCACTGAAGCTTTCTTT.

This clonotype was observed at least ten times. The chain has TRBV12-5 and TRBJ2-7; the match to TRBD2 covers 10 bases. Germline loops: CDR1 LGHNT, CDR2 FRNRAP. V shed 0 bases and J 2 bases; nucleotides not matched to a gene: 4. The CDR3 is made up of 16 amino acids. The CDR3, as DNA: TGTGCTAGTGGTTTGGTATCAGCGGGGGGGCCCTACGAGCAGTACTTC. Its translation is CASGLVSAGGPYEQYF.

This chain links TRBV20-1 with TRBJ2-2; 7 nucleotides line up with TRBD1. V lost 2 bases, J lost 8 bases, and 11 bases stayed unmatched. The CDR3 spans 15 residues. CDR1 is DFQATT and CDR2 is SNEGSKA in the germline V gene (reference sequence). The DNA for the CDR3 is TGCAGTGCTAGATTTAACAGGGGCGGGTTTGGGGAGCTGTTTTTT. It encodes CSARFNRGGFGELFF.

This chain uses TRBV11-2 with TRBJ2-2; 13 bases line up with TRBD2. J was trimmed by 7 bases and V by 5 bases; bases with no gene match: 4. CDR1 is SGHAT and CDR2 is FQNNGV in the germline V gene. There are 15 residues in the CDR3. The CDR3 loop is CASSSGTSGVGELFF. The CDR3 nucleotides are TGTGCCAGCAGCAGCGGGACTAGCGGGGTCGGGGAGCTGTTTTTT.

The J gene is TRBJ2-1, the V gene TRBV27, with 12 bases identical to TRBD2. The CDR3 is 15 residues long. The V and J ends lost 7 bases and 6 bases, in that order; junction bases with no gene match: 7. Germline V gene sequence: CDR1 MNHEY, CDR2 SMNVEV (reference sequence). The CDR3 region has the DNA TGTGCCAGCAATCTAGCGGGGGGGCCCTTCAATGAGCAGTTCTTC. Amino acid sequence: CASNLAGGPFNEQFF.

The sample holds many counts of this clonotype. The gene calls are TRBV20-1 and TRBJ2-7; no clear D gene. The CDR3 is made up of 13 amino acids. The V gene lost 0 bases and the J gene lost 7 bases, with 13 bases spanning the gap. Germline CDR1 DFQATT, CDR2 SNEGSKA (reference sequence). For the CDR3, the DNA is TGCAGTGCTAGAGATTCACGACTGGGGGAGCAGTACTTC. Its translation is CSARDSRLGEQYF.